This T cell receptor (beta chain) stems from a study of T-cell memory formation after mild COVID-19 (dated by TCRdb to the early 2020s). A note on the overall study: TCR sequence clusters from the two donors were largely donor specific. T-cell clones expanding and contracting after mild COVID-19 in a couple of donors were tracked by longitudinal TCRalpha and TCRbeta repertoire sequencing. Two young, previously healthy adult volunteers, one female and one male, were included in the cohort. On the study overall, not on this receptor specifically: SARS-CoV-2 specificity was not confirmed for the second-wave clones peaking on day 37. Balanced CD4/CD8 phenotypes were observed for clones contracting from day 15 to 85, whereas a bias towards CD4+ was observed for a second wave of clones expanding from day 15 to 37. Only a couple of mild cases were covered by the study, and larger cohorts that include severe cases with pre-infection samples were considered necessary. Some responding clones were detected in pre-infection memory, which suggested that pre-existing cross-reactive memory T cells had joined the SARS-CoV-2 response. Contracting CD4+ clones appeared mostly in the CM and EM memory subsets, whereas CD8+ clones were enriched in EMRA.

Ficoll-Paque density gradient centrifugation was the method used to isolate PBMCs. Sequencing relied on an Illumina NovaSeq 6000. TCRalpha and TCRbeta cDNA libraries were constructed by 5'RACE with constant-segment primers, with sample barcodes and unique molecular identifiers being introduced. Trizol reagent was used to extract RNA from every sample. Libraries were amplified in two PCR steps, with a second sample barcode and Illumina TruSeq adapters added in the second step. Sequencing of libraries was performed on an Illumina NovaSeq with 2 x 150 bp paired-end reads. The paper's data handling went like this. Demultiplexing of reads and collapsing into UMI-guided consensus sequences were performed with migec v1.2.7. Using mixcr v2.1.11, UMI consensuses were aligned to TRA and TRB V and J templates and then assembled into clonotypes. A clonotype was counted as expanded or contracted only if both edgeR and NoisET called the change significant, with noise models trained on biological replicates. edgeR calls used a false discovery rate-adjusted p below 0.01 and a log2 fold-change threshold of 1. As an exploratory analysis of dynamics, max-normalized trajectories of the 1000 most abundant clonotypes were examined by PCA with hierarchical clustering. Each responding clone was given a CD4 or CD8 phenotype based on the CD4+ and CD8+ repertoires, which had been sequenced separately. TCRdb reworked the public reads: Q25 trimming with fastp, MiXCR clone assembly, productive beta chains retained. Each CDR3 protein gets just one entry, which takes the most common genes and DNA from the rows behind it. These V and J calls are TCRdb output, not the study's own analysis. Counted in this sample were around 80,000 distinct CDR3 sequences; over 10% of them appeared once. 41% of the sample lies in the top ten.

CDR1 and CDR2, per the germline V gene, are MNHEY and SVGAGI. CDR3 length: 15 amino acids, cysteine to phenylalanine. Of all the DNA, just the CDR3 is kept, 45 bases in frame from base 1. For this chain, trimming is 5 bases at the V end and 2 bases at the J end, and the number of junction bases without a gene match is 7. Remarks on this clonotype: What this receptor recognizes is not known. There are no base qualities to consult, and no much larger clone falls within one base.

This receptor was obtained from a man younger than 30 who had mild COVID-19 (a few samples of this study predate the infection). The sample titles of this study are shuffled in the database, so cell type and time point are left out; the donor was told from shared clones. What was sequenced was PBMCs or a T cell subset sorted from them (not recorded which). This receptor chain uses TRBV6-5 and TRBJ2-3; 7 central bases correspond to TRBD1. The nucleotide sequence reads as follows: TGTGCCAGCAGTGCAACAGGGGATTCCACAGATACGCAGTATTTT. Translated, it gives CASSATGDSTDTQYF.